A selection of T cell receptor beta chains follows, all from one sample in a study of shared clonotypes between healthy human individuals. Assay used: immunoSEQ multiplex PCR; TCRdb lists only in-frame clones, some missing. The profile shows approximately 600,000 clones, around 96% of them singletons. Sequenced material: naive CD8+ T cells sorted from blood. Source of these receptors: a woman younger than 45 in good health. Both conserved end residues are part of each CDR3. The D gene is left open where the match is weak. Clone size is given for some rows only: seen once, a few or many times, or a class if the clone is expanded.

cdr3_aa cdr3_nt clone_size j_call d_call cdr3_length v_call
CASSLTSGADNEQFF TGTGCCAGCAGCCTGACTAGCGGGGCCGACAATGAGCAGTTCTTC - TRBJ2-1 TRBD2 15 TRBV11-3
CASSLLSGDEQYF TGTGCCAGCAGCCTCCTCTCAGGGGATGAGCAGTACTTC once TRBJ2-7 - 13 TRBV7-9
CASSSRGANEKLFF TGTGCCAGCAGCTCCAGGGGGGCTAATGAAAAACTGTTTTTT - TRBJ1-4 TRBD1 14 TRBV27
CASSLAQGKNTEAFF TGTGCCAGCAGCTTAGCGCAGGGGAAAAACACTGAAGCTTTCTTT - TRBJ1-1 - 15 TRBV7-9
CASSVASGSYEQYF TGTGCCAGCAGCGTAGCAAGCGGGAGCTACGAGCAGTACTTC - TRBJ2-7 TRBD2 14 TRBV9
CASSGTGGHFINTGELFF TGTGCCAGCAGCGGTACTGGGGGACACTTCATTAACACCGGGGAGCTGTTTTTT - TRBJ2-2 - 18 TRBV9
CASSEGSINYGYTF TGCGCCAGCAGTGAGGGGTCAATAAACTATGGCTACACCTTC - TRBJ1-2 - 14 TRBV10-2
CASSFGLAKYEQYF TGTGCCAGCAGTTTTGGGCTAGCGAAATACGAGCAGTACTTC - TRBJ2-7 - 14 TRBV27
CAGRSGSYEQYF TGTGCCGGGCGGAGCGGGTCCTACGAGCAGTACTTC once TRBJ2-7 - 12 TRBV30
CASSLALDSYEQYF TGTGCCAGCAGCTTGGCCCTGGATTCCTACGAGCAGTACTTC - TRBJ2-7 - 14 TRBV5-4
CASSSTRGREVADTQYF TGTGCCAGCAGCTCCACACGGGGGCGGGAGGTGGCAGATACGCAGTATTTT once TRBJ2-3 TRBD2 17 TRBV11-2
CASSQDLMRGWETQYF TGTGCCAGCAGCCAAGATCTGATGAGGGGCTGGGAGACCCAGTACTTC - TRBJ2-5 - 16 TRBV14
CASRPPGRLDGYTF TGTGCCAGCAGGCCGCCGGGGCGTCTGGATGGCTACACCTTC - TRBJ1-2 - 14 TRBV5-4
CASSSSSGTGPYNEQFF TGTGCCAGCAGTTCGTCTAGCGGGACAGGCCCTTACAATGAGCAGTTCTTC - TRBJ2-1 - 17 TRBV27
CASSLTGLVHEQYF TGTGCCAGCAGTTTAACGGGACTAGTCCACGAGCAGTACTTC - TRBJ2-7 TRBD2 14 TRBV28
CASSVVASDTQYF TGTGCCAGCAGCGTAGTGGCCTCAGATACGCAGTATTTT once TRBJ2-3 - 13 TRBV9
CASSLGLAGGGYNEQFF TGTGCCAGCAGCCTCGGACTAGCGGGTGGGGGCTACAATGAGCAGTTCTTC - TRBJ2-1 TRBD2 17 TRBV7-8
CASSLGVAKNIQYF TGTGCCAGCAGCTTAGGGGTAGCCAAAAACATTCAGTACTTC - TRBJ2-4 - 14 TRBV7-9
CASSSLTGEDQPQHF TGTGCCAGCAGCTCCTTGACAGGGGAGGATCAGCCCCAGCATTTT - TRBJ1-5 TRBD1 15 TRBV6-5
CASSLGFGGAGETQYF TGTGCCAGCAGCTTAGGATTTGGGGGTGCAGGGGAGACCCAGTACTTC - TRBJ2-5 - 16 TRBV11-2
CASSSAPRGNQPQHF TGTGCCAGCAGTTCCGCTCCGAGGGGCAATCAGCCCCAGCATTTT - TRBJ1-5 - 15 TRBV28
CASRNDRFEFHF TGTGCCAGCAGAAATGACAGATTTGAATTCCATTTT - TRBJ1-5 - 12 TRBV28
CASRTYLDREGQPQHF TGTGCCAGTAGGACTTACCTTGACAGGGAAGGTCAGCCCCAGCATTTT - TRBJ1-5 TRBD1 16 TRBV19
CASSPDSSSYEQYF TGTGCCAGCAGCCCAGACAGCAGCTCCTACGAGCAGTACTTC - TRBJ2-7 - 14 TRBV9
CASSWGGTKGEQYF TGTGCCAGCAGTTGGGGGGGGACAAAGGGCGAGCAGTACTTC - TRBJ2-7 - 14 TRBV27
CASSSEGTGGVNYGYTF TGCGCCAGCAGCTCGGAGGGGACAGGGGGAGTTAACTATGGCTACACCTTC - TRBJ1-2 TRBD1 17 TRBV5-1
CASSLGGTKIDNEQFF TGTGCCAGCAGCTTGGGAGGGACAAAAATCGACAATGAGCAGTTCTTC once TRBJ2-1 - 16 TRBV5-4
CASIFRHRTSYFYSNQPQHF TGTGCCAGCATTTTCCGACACAGGACATCTTACTTTTATAGCAATCAGCCCCAGCATTTT - TRBJ1-5 - 20 TRBV2
CASSPAGKEEAFF TGTGCCAGCAGCCCCGCAGGGAAGGAAGAGGCTTTCTTT - TRBJ1-1 - 13 TRBV5-6
CASSSRLGNTGELFF TGTGCCAGCAGTTCCCGACTAGGGAACACCGGGGAGCTGTTTTTT - TRBJ2-2 - 15 TRBV28
CASQYGLLAFF TGCGCCAGTCAGTACGGGTTGTTAGCTTTCTTT - TRBJ1-1 - 11 TRBV10-2
CASSPRDASEQYF TGTGCCAGCAGCCCCCGGGACGCTTCCGAGCAGTACTTC - TRBJ2-7 - 13 TRBV13
CASKHRSVANQPQHF TGTGCCAGCAAACACAGGAGTGTGGCCAATCAGCCCCAGCATTTT - TRBJ1-5 - 15 TRBV6-6
CASSRDRGVRETQYF TGTGCCAGCAGCCGGGACAGGGGCGTGCGGGAGACCCAGTACTTC - TRBJ2-5 TRBD1 15 TRBV7-6
CASSHGRDGTYEQYF TGCGCCAGCAGCCATGGGAGAGACGGAACCTACGAGCAGTACTTC - TRBJ2-7 - 15 TRBV4-1
CASSLSQPQGYGELFF TGTGCCAGCAGTTTATCCCAACCCCAAGGGTACGGGGAGCTGTTTTTT - TRBJ2-2 - 16 TRBV27
CASGAGQGASDTQYF TGTGCCAGCGGGGCAGGACAGGGCGCATCAGATACGCAGTATTTT - TRBJ2-3 TRBD1 15 TRBV5-5
CASSQEGAGTANYGYTF TGTGCCAGCAGCCAAGAAGGGGCTGGGACAGCTAACTATGGCTACACCTTC - TRBJ1-2 TRBD1 17 TRBV4-2
CAAWRGTSGNTIYF TGTGCCGCTTGGAGAGGGACATCCGGAAACACCATATATTTT - TRBJ1-3 - 14 TRBV6-1
CASSQDAESPLHF TGCGCCAGCAGCCAAGATGCGGAATCACCCCTCCACTTT - TRBJ1-6 - 13 TRBV4-1
CARSQIAGGSDEQYF TGTGCCAGAAGCCAAATAGCGGGAGGCAGCGACGAGCAGTACTTC - TRBJ2-7 TRBD2 15 TRBV5-3
CASSGRDRGHNEQFF TGTGCCAGCAGTGGAAGGGACAGGGGCCACAATGAGCAGTTCTTC - TRBJ2-1 TRBD1 15 TRBV2